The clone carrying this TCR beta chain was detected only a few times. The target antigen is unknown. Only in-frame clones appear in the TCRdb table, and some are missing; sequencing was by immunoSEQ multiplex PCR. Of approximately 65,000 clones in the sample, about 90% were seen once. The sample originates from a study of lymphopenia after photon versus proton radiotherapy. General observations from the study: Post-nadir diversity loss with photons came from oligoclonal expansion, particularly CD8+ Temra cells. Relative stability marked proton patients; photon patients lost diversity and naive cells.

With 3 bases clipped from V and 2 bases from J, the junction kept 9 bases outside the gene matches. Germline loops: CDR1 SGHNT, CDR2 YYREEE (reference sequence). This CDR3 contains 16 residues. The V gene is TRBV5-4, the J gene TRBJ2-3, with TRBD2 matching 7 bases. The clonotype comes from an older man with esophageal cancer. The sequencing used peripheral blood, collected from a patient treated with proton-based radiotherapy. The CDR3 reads CASSSRASGLTDTQYF. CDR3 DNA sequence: TGTGCCAGCAGCTCGAGGGCTAGCGGACTCACAGATACGCAGTATTTT.